Listed below are T cell receptor beta chains from one sample, sequenced in a study of cytomegalovirus exposure and HLA in healthy donors. Only in-frame clones appear in the TCRdb table, and some are missing; sequencing was by immunoSEQ multiplex PCR. This table has roughly 180,000 clones, 84% appearing once. The sample was PBMCs. The receptors here all came from a girl between 10 and 17 years old in good health and CMV-seropositive. Both conserved end residues are part of each CDR3. A D gene is named only where the DNA matches it firmly. Only part of the rows carry a size: once, few, many, or a class if the clone is expanded.

few	TRBJ1-6	TRBV5-1	17	NA	TGCGCCAGCAGCTTGGACCGGGGTTCGAGCGATAATTCACCCCTCCACTTT	CASSLDRGSSDNSPLHF
NA	TRBJ1-2	TRBV6-6	14	NA	TGTGCCAGCAGCCCGGGCGGGAACAGATATGGCTACACCTTC	CASSPGGNRYGYTF
NA	TRBJ1-1	TRBV7-2	13	NA	TGTGCCAGCAGCGAGGCGGGAGTCCCTGAAGCTTTCTTT	CASSEAGVPEAFF
once	TRBJ2-5	TRBV7-6	13	NA	TGTGCCAGCAGCTCCACTCTCCTCGAGACCCAGTACTTC	CASSSTLLETQYF
once	TRBJ2-2	TRBV9	14	NA	TGTGCCAGCTCCGCAAGGGGGAACACCGGGGAGCTGTTTTTT	CASSARGNTGELFF
NA	TRBJ1-5	TRBV18	16	TRBD1	TGTGCCAGCTCATTAGGACAGGGGGCAGGAAATCAGCCCCAGCATTTT	CASSLGQGAGNQPQHF
NA	TRBJ1-5	TRBV12-5	18	NA	TGTGCTAGTGGGGCAATGGCGACCAGTGATTTTAGCAATCAGCTCCAGCATTTT	CASGAMATSDFSNQLQHF
NA	TRBJ2-7	TRBV6-5	14	NA	TGTGCCAGCAGTTACAGCCAGGAGGGATACGAGCAGTACTTC	CASSYSQEGYEQYF
few	TRBJ1-3	TRBV9	17	TRBD1	TGTGCCAGCAGCGTACTCCCGGAGACAGGGGCAGGAAACACCATATATTTT	CASSVLPETGAGNTIYF
NA	TRBJ1-2	TRBV5-6	13	NA	TGTGCCAGCAGCTTGCGGGGGTTTGGTGGCTACACCTTC	CASSLRGFGGYTF
NA	TRBJ1-2	TRBV7-2	15	TRBD1	TGTGCCAGCAGCCGAAAGGGACAGTCTAACTATGGCTACACCTTC	CASSRKGQSNYGYTF
NA	TRBJ1-1	TRBV7-2	14	TRBD1	TGTGCCAGCAGCGCCACCCCAGGGGGCACTGAAGCTTTCTTT	CASSATPGGTEAFF
NA	TRBJ2-7	TRBV5-1	16	TRBD2	TGCGCCAGCAGCCCGACTAGCGGGGGGGGGTTATACGAGCAGTACTTC	CASSPTSGGGLYEQYF
NA	TRBJ2-1	TRBV5-4	16	NA	TGTGCCAGCAGCGCGGAGGGTGCCTTCTCCTACAATGAGCAGTTCTTC	CASSAEGAFSYNEQFF
NA	TRBJ2-5	TRBV7-3	13	NA	TGTGCCAGCAGCCGGGGTCTACAAGAGACCCAGTACTTC	CASSRGLQETQYF
NA	TRBJ2-5	TRBV6-5	12	NA	TGTGCCAGCAGTAATCGGGGAGAGACCCAGTACTTC	CASSNRGETQYF
NA	TRBJ2-7	TRBV5-6	14	NA	TGTGCCAGCAGCTTGGTTGAAAACTCCTACGAGCAGTACTTC	CASSLVENSYEQYF
NA	TRBJ2-2	TRBV9	15	NA	TGTGCCAGCTCAATACAGGACAGCAACACCGGGGAGCTGTTTTTT	CASSIQDSNTGELFF
NA	TRBJ1-3	TRBV6-5	15	NA	TGTGCCAGCAGGGAGTCCCGGTGGAGAGGAAACACCATATATTTT	CASRESRWRGNTIYF
few	TRBJ1-1	TRBV5-1	13	NA	TGCGCCAGCAGCTTGGTAGGGGACACTGAAGCTTTCTTT	CASSLVGDTEAFF
NA	TRBJ2-7	TRBV5-6	16	TRBD1	TGTGCCAGCAGCGAGTACCCCGGGACAGCCACCCTGGGGCAGTACTTC	CASSEYPGTATLGQYF
once	TRBJ2-5	TRBV12-5	13	NA	TGTGCTAGTGGTTTGGTACAGGGAGAGACCCAGTACTTC	CASGLVQGETQYF
NA	TRBJ2-5	TRBV6-6	11	NA	TGTGCCAGCAGACAGGGAGAGACCCAGTACTTC	CASRQGETQYF
NA	TRBJ1-2	TRBV11-3	14	NA	TGTGCCAGCAGCTTAGGGGGCTGGGGCTATGGCTACACCTTC	CASSLGGWGYGYTF
NA	TRBJ1-4	TRBV6-1	15	TRBD1	TGTGCCAGCAGGTCACAGGGGGAGGATGCGGAAAAACTGTTTTTT	CASRSQGEDAEKLFF
NA	TRBJ1-1	TRBV6-6	14	NA	TGTGCCAGCAGTTTGGGGCAGGTGAACACTGAAGCTTTCTTT	CASSLGQVNTEAFF
NA	TRBJ2-5	TRBV5-1	16	TRBD2	TGCGCCAGCGTCGACGGAGCTAGCGGGGCCCAAGAGACCCAGTACTTC	CASVDGASGAQETQYF
NA	TRBJ1-1	TRBV2	13	NA	TGTGCCAGCACCCGAGATATGAACACTGAAGCTTTCTTT	CASTRDMNTEAFF
NA	TRBJ2-3	TRBV9	14	NA	TGTGCCAGCAGCGTAGGGCCAGGGGCAGATACGCAGTATTTT	CASSVGPGADTQYF
NA	TRBJ1-6	TRBV14	15	NA	TGTGCCAGCAGCCTTACCGGGGGGACATCCTCACCCCTCCACTTT	CASSLTGGTSSPLHF
NA	TRBJ1-2	TRBV5-1	15	NA	TGCGCCAGCACCCAAGACAGGCCAACCCCCTATGGCTACACCTTC	CASTQDRPTPYGYTF
NA	TRBJ1-2	TRBV7-8	14	NA	TGTGCCAGCAGCTCGCGGCAGGGGAACTATGGCTACACCTTC	CASSSRQGNYGYTF
NA	TRBJ1-2	TRBV2	17	TRBD1	TGTGCCAGCAGCCTTGAAGGGACAGGGAGGGCTAACTATGGCTACACCTTC	CASSLEGTGRANYGYTF
NA	TRBJ1-2	TRBV2	13	TRBD1	TGTGCCAGCAGTCAGGACAGGGCCGACGGCTACACCTTC	CASSQDRADGYTF
NA	TRBJ2-7	TRBV15	13	NA	TGTGCCACCAGCAGATGGGGACTCCGCGAGCAGTACTTC	CATSRWGLREQYF
NA	TRBJ2-2	TRBV9	14	TRBD1	TGTGCCAGTACCGGGACAGGGGCCTTCGGGGAGCTGTTTTTT	CASTGTGAFGELFF
NA	TRBJ2-2	TRBV6-1	15	NA	TGTGCCAGCAGTAGAGACAGCCTGAACACCGGGGAGCTGTTTTTT	CASSRDSLNTGELFF
NA	TRBJ2-1	TRBV30	20	NA	TGTGCCTGGAACAATGAGTGGGGGGACGGAGTATTTCGCTCCTACAATGAGCAGTTCTTC	CAWNNEWGDGVFRSYNEQFF
NA	TRBJ1-2	TRBV11-2	15	NA	TGTGCCAGCAGCTTAGATATGGCAGGAGGATATGGCTACACCTTC	CASSLDMAGGYGYTF
NA	TRBJ2-3	TRBV5-6	17	TRBD2	TGTGCCAGCAGCTTCAACCGGGGCGGGGGAAACACAGATACGCAGTATTTT	CASSFNRGGGNTDTQYF
NA	TRBJ1-1	TRBV19	15	TRBD1	TGTGCCAGTAGTATCGAACAGGGGACGTTCGCTGAAGCTTTCTTT	CASSIEQGTFAEAFF
few	TRBJ1-5	TRBV28	17	NA	TGTGCCAGCAGTTCCCCTCCTAGAGTCCGTAGCAATCAGCCCCAGCATTTT	CASSSPPRVRSNQPQHF
NA	TRBJ1-2	TRBV27	18	TRBD1	TGTGCCAGCAGTTCACAGGGGAAGGAGTTCCGAGCTAACTATGGCTACACCTTC	CASSSQGKEFRANYGYTF
NA	TRBJ2-5	TRBV5-1	16	TRBD1	TGCGCCAGCAGCTTGGCCCCGGGACAGGGCTTCGAGGCCCAGTACTTC	CASSLAPGQGFEAQYF
NA	TRBJ2-3	TRBV5-1	15	NA	TGCGCCAGCAGCTTTCTGCGGGGAGGCACAGATACGCAGTATTTT	CASSFLRGGTDTQYF
NA	TRBJ1-1	TRBV21-1	15	NA	TGTGCCAGCAGCAAAAGTGGCAGGGGTAGCACTGAAGCTTTCTTT	CASSKSGRGSTEAFF
NA	TRBJ1-5	TRBV18	13	NA	TGTGCCAGCTCACTTACAGGGATTGAGCCCCAGCATTTT	CASSLTGIEPQHF
NA	TRBJ1-6	TRBV11-2	14	TRBD1	TGTGCCAGCAGCCACAACAGGGGGAATTCACCCCTCCACTTT	CASSHNRGNSPLHF
once	TRBJ2-6	TRBV6-4	20	TRBD1	TGTGCCAGCAGCCCGGGACAGGGGACTCTAGCCTCCTCTGGGGCCAACGTCCTGACTTTC	CASSPGQGTLASSGANVLTF
NA	TRBJ2-7	TRBV11-2	19	TRBD2	TGTGCCAGCAGCCCACTACGACGTGAGCGGGGGGGCCTAGGGTACGAGCAGTACTTC	CASSPLRRERGGLGYEQYF
NA	TRBJ2-4	TRBV11-2	16	TRBD1	TGTGCCAGCAGCTCGGCAAGGGGGCTAGCCAAAAACATTCAGTACTTC	CASSSARGLAKNIQYF
NA	TRBJ1-2	TRBV28	16	NA	TGTGCCAGCAGGACAACCGGGGTTCCTTCCAAGTATGGCTACACCTTC	CASRTTGVPSKYGYTF
once	TRBJ1-1	TRBV6-5	15	NA	TGTGCCAGCCTTGCCTTACAGGAGACGAACACTGAAGCTTTCTTT	CASLALQETNTEAFF
NA	TRBJ1-5	TRBV7-2	13	NA	TGTGCCACCCGTGGGGAGGCCCGTCAGCCCCAGCATTTT	CATRGEARQPQHF
NA	TRBJ1-2	TRBV27	13	NA	TGTGCCAGCAGTTTAGGGCCCCAGGATGGCTACACCTTC	CASSLGPQDGYTF
NA	TRBJ2-2	TRBV5-8	14	TRBD1	TGTGCCAGCAGCCGGGACAGGGGCCCCGGGGAGCTGTTTTTT	CASSRDRGPGELFF
NA	TRBJ1-4	TRBV5-6	17	NA	TGTGCCAGCAGGTATTGGGGGCGCAGGGGAAATAATGAAAAACTGTTTTTT	CASRYWGRRGNNEKLFF
NA	TRBJ2-7	TRBV5-5	15	TRBD1	TGTGCCAGCAGCATGGAAGGGACAGGGGACTACGAGCAGTACTTC	CASSMEGTGDYEQYF